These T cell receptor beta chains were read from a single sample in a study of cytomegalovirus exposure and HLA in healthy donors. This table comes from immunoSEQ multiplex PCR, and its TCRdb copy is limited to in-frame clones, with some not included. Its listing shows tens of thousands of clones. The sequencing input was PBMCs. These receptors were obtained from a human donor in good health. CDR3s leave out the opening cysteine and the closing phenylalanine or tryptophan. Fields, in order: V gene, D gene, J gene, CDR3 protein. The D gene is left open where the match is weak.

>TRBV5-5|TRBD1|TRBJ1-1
ASSLSQGAPEAF
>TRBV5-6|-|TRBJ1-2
ASSQSGVAGYT
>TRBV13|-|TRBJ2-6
ASSLTLSGANVLT
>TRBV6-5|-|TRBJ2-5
ASSLQTGETQY
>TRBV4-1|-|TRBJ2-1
ASSQILGAQYNEQF
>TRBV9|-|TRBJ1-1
ASSEQAANTEAF
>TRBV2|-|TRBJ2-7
ASTQGPYEQY
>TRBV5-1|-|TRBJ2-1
ASSWGDGANEQF
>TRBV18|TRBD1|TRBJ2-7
ASSPGGTGAYEQY
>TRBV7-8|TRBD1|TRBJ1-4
ASSLKGQGAGEKLF
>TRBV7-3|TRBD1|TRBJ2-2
ASSPTGNGELF
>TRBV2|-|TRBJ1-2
ASSLQGWGYT
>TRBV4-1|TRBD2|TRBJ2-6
ASSQGGGSGANVLT
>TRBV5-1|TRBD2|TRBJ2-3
ASSQSGGSTDTQY
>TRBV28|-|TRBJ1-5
ASSLQKWNQPQH
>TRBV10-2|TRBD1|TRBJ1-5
ASSETGALFAQH
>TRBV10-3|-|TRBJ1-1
AISEKGTGNTEAF
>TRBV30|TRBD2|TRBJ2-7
AWSVLAGDEQY
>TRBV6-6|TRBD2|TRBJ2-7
ASSDSTSGVIYEQY
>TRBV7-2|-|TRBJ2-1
ARRLASEQF
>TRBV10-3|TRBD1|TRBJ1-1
AINEQGDTEAF
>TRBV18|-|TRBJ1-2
ASSPTPGIDGYT
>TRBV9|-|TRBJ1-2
ASSPNPALGHYGYT
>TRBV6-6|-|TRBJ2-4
ASSPTGAKNIQY
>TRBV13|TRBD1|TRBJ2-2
ASRANRDSPPTGELF
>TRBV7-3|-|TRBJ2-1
ASSLGYVGGPRNEQF
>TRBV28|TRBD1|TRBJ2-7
ASSSGTGGYEQY
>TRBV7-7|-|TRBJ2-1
ASSLDPSSDNEQF
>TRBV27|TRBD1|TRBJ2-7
ASRTGTGAYEQY
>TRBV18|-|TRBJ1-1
ASSPPGQTRMNTEAF
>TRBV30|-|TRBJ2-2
AWSSDWQGRRTGELF
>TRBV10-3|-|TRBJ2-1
AAGLGRSYNEQF
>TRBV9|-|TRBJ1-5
ASSEGGSNQPQH
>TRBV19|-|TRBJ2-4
ASSTGTIQY
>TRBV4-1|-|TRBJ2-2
ASRPGVLGTGELF
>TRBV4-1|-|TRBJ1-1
ASSNTMNTEAF
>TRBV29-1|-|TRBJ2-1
SVQDYNEQF
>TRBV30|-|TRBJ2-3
AWTILQADTQY
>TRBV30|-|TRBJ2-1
AWRGGRTQF
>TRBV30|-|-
AATPGTPLSDEQY
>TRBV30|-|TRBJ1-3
AWGVQGSGNNIY
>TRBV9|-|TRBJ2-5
ASSVGDSQETQY